This entry features one TCR beta chain sequence. Germline assignment: CDR1 SGHRS and CDR2 YFSETQ. This CDR3 spans 14 amino acids. V was cut by 1 base and J by 7 bases, with 14 bases left in between. The PCR contained 60 Vbeta and 13 Jbeta primers. TCRdb's copy holds only in-frame clones and misses some; the assay was immunoSEQ multiplex PCR. Of fewer than 65,000 clones in the sample, roughly 85% were seen once. The data were obtained in a study of cytomegalovirus exposure and HLA in healthy donors. Sequenced material: PBMCs. This chain joins TRBV5-1 and TRBJ1-1; TRBD1 is a possible D gene (6 bases). The sequence derives from a man aged 30 to 39 in good health and CMV-seronegative. The CDR3 protein is CASSLNGEGGEAFF. The CDR3, as DNA: TGCGCCAGCAGCTTGAATGGGGAAGGGGGTGAAGCTTTCTTT.